Reported below is one TCR beta chain. Its antigen is undetermined. The source of the sample is a study of shared clonotypes between healthy human individuals. Overall study findings and caveats: Clonotypes which were not shared had lower generation probabilities than clonotypes that all four donors shared. It was the few donors that limited the genetic and exposure-history diversity represented.

CDR1 and CDR2 (germline): SGHNT, YYREEE (reference sequence). The ends lost 4 bases at V and 1 base at J; junction bases unmatched: 2. The CDR3 covers 14 residues. Study processing details: ImmunoSEQ sequences covered only the junction and lacked quality scores; filtering therefore differed. Libraries were prepared by immunoSEQ multiplex PCR; TCRdb keeps only in-frame clonotypes and omits some of them. The V and J calls and clone size are taken from that table; D and trimming were inferred from the DNA. The sample consists of 780,000 or so clones, over 55% of them appearing once. The V and J genes are TRBV5-4 and TRBJ2-5, with 9 nucleotides matching TRBD2. The sample taken for sequencing was memory CD4+ T cells sorted from blood. The sample's subset: CD45RA-negative fraction. This receptor was obtained from a woman aged 25 to 39 in good health. The CDR3 spells CASSGGLAQETQYF. In nucleotides, the CDR3 is TGTGCCAGCAGCGGGGGACTAGCCCAAGAGACCCAGTACTTC.